This entry concerns a single TCR beta chain. The antigen is not known. This specimen comes from a study of response to subunit inactivated influenza vaccine. V lost 2 bases and J lost 3; bases outside the gene matches: 3. There are 15 residues in the CDR3. Germline values: CDR1 LGHDT, CDR2 YNNKEL (reference sequence). From the RT-PCR reads, TCRdb called clonotypes with MiXCR, one entry per CDR3 protein. The table shows just over 300,000 distinct CDR3 sequences, with 21% occurring only once. Study-wide points: With each seasonal influenza vaccination, the authors suggested, few new T cells are recruited.

This clonotype originated in a man aged 50 to 69 who received an inactivated influenza vaccine. V gene TRBV3-1 combines with J gene TRBJ2-1; 8 bases are a match to TRBD2. This specimen was PBMCs from blood, taken approximately 20 months after vaccination. CDR3 DNA: TGTGCCAGCAGCCAACCAGCGGGAGACTACAATGAGCAGTTCTTC. Translated, it gives CASSQPAGDYNEQFF.